These 28 T cell receptor beta chains came from one sample sequenced in a study of blood T cell repertoires in COVID-19. The data were produced by immunoSEQ multiplex PCR, yet TCRdb's version contains in-frame clones alone and is incomplete. Found here are roughly 200,000 clones, around nine tenths of them singletons; the top ten hold around 7%. The sequenced material came from peripheral blood. All receptors derive from a man aged 40-55 years with acute or convalescent COVID-19.

The rearrangement joins TRBV5-4 to TRBJ1-2; D is perhaps TRBD1 (6 bases). With 3 bases removed from V and 2 bases from J, the gap between germline ends came to 14 bases. The germline V gene has CDR1 SGHNT and CDR2 YYREEE (reference sequence). The CDR3 runs to 15 residues. The CDR3 is CASSSGTRGNYGYTF. CDR3 coding DNA: TGTGCCAGCAGCTCCGGGACAAGGGGAAACTATGGCTACACCTTC.

The rearrangement links TRBV30 to TRBJ2-7; 7 bases map to TRBD1. The CDR3 is made up of 14 amino acids. The J segment lost 3 bases and the V segment lost 7 bases, leaving 12 bases of the junction unmatched. From germline, CDR1 is GTSNPN and CDR2 SVGIG (reference sequence). CDR3 in DNA: TGTGCCTCCACCAGGGACAGAAGATACTACGAGCAGTACTTC. Its protein product is CASTRDRRYYEQYF. Full variable domain (outside the CDR3, taken from reference TRBV30 and TRBJ2-7): SQTIHQWPATLVQPVGSPLSLECTVEGTSNPNLYWYRQAAGRGLQLLFYSVGIGQISSEVPQNLSASRPQDRQFILSSKKLLLSDSGFYLCASTRDRRYYEQYFGPGTRLTVT.

The CDR3 sequence is CASSFTLDRIQETQYF. CDR3 DNA: TGTGCCAGCAGTTTTACCCTGGACAGGATACAAGAGACCCAGTACTTC. The chain combines TRBV6-5 with TRBJ2-5; TRBD1 aligns across 7 bases. CDR1 is MNHEY, CDR2 SVGAGI, per germline. The CDR3 is 16 residues long. J gave up 2 bases and V 4 bases, and 10 bases lay outside the gene matches.

The chain is built from TRBV27 and TRBJ1-2; D ambiguous. The V gene's germline CDR1 is MNHEY and CDR2 SMNVEV (reference sequence). The V end was cut by 4 bases, the J end by 7 bases, with 13 bases between. The CDR3 extends over 13 amino acids. In DNA form, the CDR3 reads TGTGCCAGCAGTTCGGCAGGCATTAGTGGCTACACCTTC. This encodes CASSSAGISGYTF.

V usage is TRBV6-6 and J usage is TRBJ1-5; the D is unclear. V was cut by 5 bases and J by 3 bases, with 5 bases left in between. CDR3 length: 12 residues. Germline V gives CDR1 MNHNY, CDR2 SVGAGI (reference sequence). The chain's CDR3 is CASSPFNQPQHF. The CDR3 DNA reads as TGTGCCAGCAGTCCCTTCAATCAGCCCCAGCATTTT.

The chain combines TRBV10-2 with TRBJ2-3; D is possibly TRBD2 (5 bases). Germline-derived CDR1 and CDR2 are WSHSY and SAAADI. V was clipped by 3 bases and J by 5 bases, with 18 bases between them. The CDR3 has 16 residues. CDR3 region: CASSDTGWYGVDTQYF. CDR3 sequence (DNA): TGCGCCAGCAGTGACACGGGGTGGTATGGAGTAGATACGCAGTATTTT.

The chain recombines TRBV3-1 (or the pseudogene TRBV3-2) with TRBJ1-2, with TRBD1 as a possible D gene (5 bases). V lost 0 bases, J lost 7 bases, and 9 bases lay in between. The CDR3 consists of 13 residues. From germline, CDR1 is LGHDT and CDR2 YNNKEL (reference sequence). Written as DNA, the CDR3 is TGTGCCAGCAGCCAAGACAGGGTCGGTGGCTACACCTTC. Translated: CASSQDRVGGYTF.

The chain couples TRBV6-1 to TRBJ2-6; D not resolved. V lost 2 bases and J 0 bases, leaving 8 bases between the germline ends. The CDR3 extends over 16 amino acids. Germline V gene lookup returns CDR1 MNHNS and CDR2 SASEGT. CDR3 residues: CASSEWHLSGANVLTF. In DNA, the CDR3 is TGTGCCAGCAGTGAATGGCATCTCTCTGGGGCCAACGTCCTGACTTTC.

This chain links TRBV3-1 (or the pseudogene TRBV3-2) with TRBJ2-1; the match to TRBD1 covers 9 bases. The CDR3 totals 15 residues. V trimming: 3 bases; J trimming: 4 bases; junction bases outside the gene matches: 4. The germline gives CDR1 LGHDT, CDR2 YNNKEL (reference sequence). Written as DNA, the CDR3 is TGTGCCAGCAGCCACCGGGACAGGGCGTACAATGAGCAGTTCTTC. Residues: CASSHRDRAYNEQFF.

The chain has TRBV7-9 and TRBJ1-4, with 9 bases that match TRBD1. The ends lost 4 bases at V and 7 bases at J; junction bases unmatched: 7. The CDR3 spans 15 residues. The germline V gene has CDR1 SEHNR and CDR2 FQNEAQ (reference sequence). The CDR3, as DNA: TGTGCCAGCAGCTGGGCACAGGGGGCGGGTGAAAAACTGTTTTTT. As protein: CASSWAQGAGEKLFF.

The CDR3 nucleotides read TGCGCCAGCAGCCAAGACCTAGCAGCCGACACAGATACGCAGTATTTT. Its translation is CASSQDLAADTDTQYF. The chain employs TRBV4-1 and TRBJ2-3; tentatively, D is TRBD2 (5 bases). CDR3 length: 16 amino acids. Per germline, CDR1 MGHRA and CDR2 YSYEKL. With 0 bases removed from V and 2 bases from J, the gap between germline ends came to 12 bases.

The chain joins TRBV19 to TRBJ1-1; 11 nucleotides line up with TRBD1. J gave up 5 bases and V 5 bases, and 4 bases lay outside the gene matches. The V gene's germline CDR1 is LNHDA and CDR2 SQIVND (reference sequence). The CDR3 has 14 residues. CDR3 amino acids: CASSPWDRGTEAFF. CDR3 in DNA: TGTGCCAGTAGTCCTTGGGACAGGGGGACTGAAGCTTTCTTT.

This clone was seen only a few times. The V and J genes are TRBV20-1 and TRBJ1-1; D remains ambiguous. CDR1 and CDR2 (germline): DFQATT, SNEGSKA (reference sequence). Trimming left V 5 bases short and J 7 bases short, with 8 bases between. The CDR3 runs to 10 residues. The CDR3 region is CSAVRDEAFF. CDR3 coding DNA: TGCAGTGCTGTCCGGGATGAAGCTTTCTTT.

J is TRBJ2-2 and V is TRBV7-2; D is possibly TRBD2 (5 bases). Germline V gene data show CDR1 as SGHTA and CDR2 as FQGNSA. Trimming removed 5 bases at V and 2 bases at J, with 9 bases between. CDR3 length equals 14 residues. CDR3 protein: CASSPLANTGELFF. As DNA, the CDR3 is TGTGCCAGCAGCCCTCTAGCAAACACCGGGGAGCTGTTTTTT.

This clone has just one count. This sequence joins TRBV18 and TRBJ2-5; D unresolved. Germline V gene data show CDR1 as KGHSH and CDR2 as LQKENI. The CDR3 runs to 14 residues. V lost 3 bases to trimming and J lost 1 base, with 9 bases between them. CDR3 residues: CASSPLAAQETQYF. The CDR3 region has the DNA TGTGCCAGCTCACCCCTTGCGGCCCAAGAGACCCAGTACTTC.

The chain combines TRBV2 with TRBJ1-1; D remains unclear. The length of the CDR3 is 15 residues. Germline CDR1 SNHLY, CDR2 FYNNEI. With 4 bases removed from V and 0 bases from J, the gap between germline ends came to 12 bases. The CDR3 DNA sequence: TGTGCCAGCAGTGTAATTGTTACGGTGAACACTGAAGCTTTCTTT. Translating it yields CASSVIVTVNTEAFF.

The gene calls are TRBV24-1 and TRBJ2-3; no clear D. Germline CDR1 KGHDR, CDR2 SFDVKD. The CDR3 totals 13 residues. With 3 bases removed from V and 2 bases from J, the gap between germline ends came to 5 bases. CDR3 bases: TGTGCCACCAGTGATCCTACCACAGATACGCAGTATTTT. This gives the protein CATSDPTTDTQYF.

This clone appeared a single time. The V and J genes are TRBV3-1 (or the pseudogene TRBV3-2) and TRBJ2-6, with a possible D match to TRBD2 (5 bases). This CDR3 spans 14 amino acids. Trimming left V 9 bases short and J 1 base short, with 10 bases between. Per the germline V gene, CDR1 is LGHDT and CDR2 is YNNKEL (reference sequence). The CDR3 coding sequence is TGTGCCAGTGGGGAGAAGTCTGGGGCCAACGTCCTGACTTTC. Its protein is CASGEKSGANVLTF.

V and J are TRBV6-5 and TRBJ2-3; perhaps TRBD1 as D (5 bases). Trimming took 7 bases from V and 0 from J, leaving 11 bases between them. CDR1 MNHEY and CDR2 SVGAGI come from the germline V gene. The CDR3 loop spans 14 amino acids. CDR3 DNA: TGTGCCAGCATGCAGGGAACTAGCACAGATACGCAGTATTTT. The encoded protein is CASMQGTSTDTQYF.

The chain combines TRBV3-1 (or the pseudogene TRBV3-2) with TRBJ2-2; 7 nucleotides line up with TRBD2. J was trimmed by 5 bases and V by 3 bases; bases with no gene match: 12. The CDR3 is made up of 17 amino acids. Per the germline V gene, CDR1 is LGHDT and CDR2 is YNNKEL (reference sequence). This chain's CDR3 is CASSHSSGTRGTGELFF. CDR3 nucleotide sequence: TGTGCCAGCAGCCACTCTAGCGGCACTCGTGGGACCGGGGAGCTGTTTTTT.

The J gene is TRBJ2-1, the V gene TRBV3-1 (or the pseudogene TRBV3-2), with TRBD2 matching over 14 bases. Germline lookup yields CDR1 LGHDT and CDR2 YNNKEL (reference sequence). The CDR3 contains 15 residues. The junction had 2 bases not matched to a gene; V was cut back by 3 bases and J by 7 bases. The CDR3: CASSQTSGGENEQFF. The CDR3 DNA reads as TGTGCCAGCAGCCAGACTAGCGGGGGGGAGAATGAGCAGTTCTTC.

The chain has TRBV30 and TRBJ1-2; D gene ambiguous. This CDR3 is 11 amino acids long. V lost 3 bases to trimming and J lost 1 base, with 3 bases between them. Germline CDR1 and CDR2: GTSNPN and SVGIG (reference sequence). The CDR3 spells CAWSGNYGYTF. In nucleotides, the CDR3 is TGTGCCTGGAGCGGTAACTATGGCTACACCTTC. Full variable domain (outside the CDR3, taken from reference TRBV30 and TRBJ1-2): SQTIHQWPATLVQPVGSPLSLECTVEGTSNPNLYWYRQAAGRGLQLLFYSVGIGQISSEVPQNLSASRPQDRQFILSSKKLLLSDSGFYLCAWSGNYGYTFGSGTRLTVV.

The V call is TRBV11-2, the J call TRBJ1-2; D might be TRBD1 (5 bases). The CDR3 is 14 amino acids. The germline gives CDR1 SGHAT, CDR2 FQNNGV. The V end was cut by 5 bases, the J end by 5 bases, with 15 bases between. CDR3 amino acids: CASSPTAGRYGYTF. The DNA for the CDR3 is TGTGCCAGCAGCCCGACCGCAGGGCGGTATGGCTACACCTTC.

This chain connects TRBV18 to TRBJ1-5; D gene unclear. Deletions cut 3 bases from V and 4 bases from J, with 10 bases between. The germline gives CDR1 KGHSH, CDR2 LQKENI. The CDR3 consists of 14 residues. The CDR3 is CASSPKPLNQPQHF. DNA of the CDR3: TGTGCCAGCTCACCGAAGCCATTAAATCAGCCCCAGCATTTT.

V usage is TRBV9 and J usage is TRBJ2-1; the match to TRBD1 covers 9 bases. Germline V gene data show CDR1 as SGDLS and CDR2 as YYNGEE. The CDR3 loop spans 15 amino acids. Losses at the gene ends were 0 bases for V and 4 bases for J; bases not matched to a gene: 2. For the CDR3, the DNA is TGTGCCAGCAGCGTAGATGGGACAGGGTACAATGAGCAGTTCTTC. Protein: CASSVDGTGYNEQFF.

The genes are TRBV5-4 and TRBJ2-1; 8 bases are shared with TRBD1. CDR3 length: 17 residues. V gave up 5 bases and J gave up 4 bases; unmatched junction bases: 14. Per germline, CDR1 SGHNT and CDR2 YYREEE (reference sequence). This CDR3 reads CASRSTLGTGLYNEQFF. The CDR3 DNA reads as TGTGCCAGCAGATCAACCCTTGGGACAGGTCTTTACAATGAGCAGTTCTTC.

V and J are TRBV5-1 and TRBJ2-3, with TRBD1 identical over 8 bases. The CDR3 contains 16 residues. Germline V gene lookup returns CDR1 SGHRS and CDR2 YFSETQ. The V segment lost 0 bases and the J segment 3 bases; nucleotides outside the gene matches: 6. This CDR3 is CASSLAGTGSTDTQYF. The CDR3 DNA is TGCGCCAGCAGCTTGGCCGGGACAGGTTCTACAGATACGCAGTATTTT.

The chain has TRBV14 and TRBJ2-2; 10 bases are a match to TRBD2. Germline V gives CDR1 SGHDN, CDR2 FVKESK. The CDR3 covers 16 residues. The V segment lost 0 bases and the J segment 8 bases; nucleotides outside the gene matches: 6. Written as DNA, the CDR3 is TGTGCCAGCAGCCAAGAAGCCCTAGCGGGGGCGGGGGAGCTGTTTTTT. Residues: CASSQEALAGAGELFF.